This TCR beta chain was recovered during a study of T cell repertoires in cytomegalovirus infection. Study results and caveats: HLA-C-restricted, CMV-specific TCR beta clonotypes were dominant ex vivo.

TCRdb fed the reads into MiXCR, producing one record per CDR3 protein. The sample contains approximately 1,000,000 distinct CDR3 sequences, around 29% of which appear only once. Comments on this clonotype: Its target is unknown.

This CDR3 has 21 residues. Germline CDR1 and CDR2: MNHEY and SVGEGT. After removal of 2 bases from V and 3 bases from J, the junction contained 21 bases not matched to a gene. The sequence was collected from a human donor in good health (CMV status not recorded). Some clones in this sample may be carry-over from other donors' samples. Sequenced material: cultured CD8+ T cells from PBMCs, taken from culture after CMV antigen stimulation. The chain combines TRBV6-2 or TRBV6-3 with TRBJ2-1; TRBD2 agrees at 8 bases. The CDR3 loop is CASSYPETVLGGGRSYNEQFF. As DNA, the CDR3 is TGTGCCAGCAGTTACCCTGAGACAGTGTTGGGTGGCGGGAGGAGCTACAATGAGCAGTTCTTC.